The 30 T cell receptor beta chains presented below share a single source sample, sequenced in a study of blood T cell repertoires in COVID-19. TCRdb keeps only in-frame clones here, not all; method: immunoSEQ multiplex PCR. The sample includes 95,000 or so clones, 89% of them seen just once. The sequenced sample was peripheral blood. The receptor source for this set is a woman between 70 and 85 years old with acute or convalescent COVID-19.

The chain recombines TRBV6-5 with TRBJ1-2; TRBD1 aligns across 9 bases. The germline CDR1 and CDR2 sequences are MNHEY and SVGAGI. V dropped 8 bases and J dropped 3; count of bases not matched to a gene: 4. The CDR3 has 13 residues. CDR3 sequence: CASRRTGDYGYTF. The CDR3 nucleotides read TGTGCCAGCCGTAGGACAGGGGACTATGGCTACACCTTC.

This sequence joins TRBV9 and TRBJ2-7, with TRBD2 identical over 11 bases. Losses at the gene ends were 3 bases for V and 2 bases for J; bases not matched to a gene: 7. The CDR3 covers 16 residues. Germline CDR1 SGDLS, CDR2 YYNGEE. CDR3 DNA: TGTGCCAGCAGCGAGGGAATAGCGGGAGGGCCCTACGAGCAGTACTTC. Its translation: CASSEGIAGGPYEQYF.

This chain connects TRBV7-9 to TRBJ2-4; 11 nucleotides line up with TRBD1. Losses at the gene ends were 5 bases for V and 7 bases for J; bases not matched to a gene: 4. The CDR3 contains 14 residues. Germline V lookup: CDR1 SEHNR, CDR2 FQNEAQ (reference sequence). CDR3 residues: CASSGRDRGNIQYF. The CDR3, as DNA: TGTGCCAGCAGCGGTCGGGACAGGGGGAACATTCAGTACTTC.

This chain's CDR3 is CASSELADWPQETQYF. The CDR3 DNA follows: TGTGCCAGCAGTGAATTGGCAGACTGGCCCCAAGAGACCCAGTACTTC. The rearrangement uses TRBV6-1 and TRBJ2-5; no definite D call. Deletions cut 2 bases from V and 1 base from J, with 14 bases between. Germline V lookup: CDR1 MNHNS, CDR2 SASEGT. The CDR3 length is 16 residues.

The V gene is TRBV24-1, the J gene TRBJ2-7; possible D gene TRBD1, 6 bases. V was clipped by 9 bases and J by 9 bases, with 23 bases between them. CDR3 size: 14 residues. Germline-derived CDR1 and CDR2 are KGHDR and SFDVKD. The CDR3 DNA follows: TGTGCCACCTCTACAGGGACGACAGGCTCAGCGCAGTACTTC. It yields the protein CATSTGTTGSAQYF.

Only a few counts were recorded for this clone. V is TRBV19 and J is TRBJ1-4; 7 nucleotides agree with TRBD1. The ends lost 6 bases at V and 3 bases at J; junction bases unmatched: 4. The CDR3 is 14 residues long. The germline V gene has CDR1 LNHDA and CDR2 SQIVND (reference sequence). The chain's CDR3 is CASSRTGPNEKLFF. CDR3 DNA sequence: TGTGCCAGTAGCCGGACAGGCCCTAATGAAAAACTGTTTTTT.

V gene TRBV25-1 combines with J gene TRBJ1-1; D is uncertain. V shed 3 bases and J shed 1 base, with 6 bases lying between them. The CDR3 covers 13 residues. Germline loops: CDR1 MGHDK, CDR2 SYGVNS. The CDR3 spells CASSEEGNTEAFF. In DNA, the CDR3 is TGTGCCAGCAGTGAGGAGGGGAACACTGAAGCTTTCTTT.

The rearrangement links TRBV28 to TRBJ1-2, with D perhaps TRBD1 (6 bases). The germline V gene has CDR1 MDHEN and CDR2 SYDVKM. The CDR3 runs 15 residues. V lost 4 bases and J 3 bases, leaving 15 bases between the germline ends. The CDR3 bases are TGTGCCAGCAGTTCGGGGGGGGCTGCGCACTATGGCTACACCTTC. It codes for CASSSGGAAHYGYTF.

This clone was observed a few times. This chain joins TRBV28 and TRBJ1-1; D may be TRBD1 (5 bases). The length of the CDR3 is 11 residues. V was pared by 8 bases and J by 6 bases, with 10 bases between. CDR1 is MDHEN and CDR2 is SYDVKM in the germline V gene. This CDR3 is CASVRGAEAFF. The CDR3 DNA is TGTGCCAGCGTTAGGGGCGCTGAAGCTTTCTTT.

The chain uses TRBV9 and TRBJ1-6; 9 bases line up with TRBD1. Trimming took 3 bases from V and 7 from J; bases not matched to a gene: 5. The length of the CDR3 is 15 residues. Per germline, CDR1 SGDLS and CDR2 YYNGEE. The chain's CDR3 is CASSAEQGANSPLHF. The CDR3 DNA follows: TGTGCCAGCAGCGCCGAACAGGGGGCGAATTCACCCCTCCACTTT.

The rearrangement uses TRBV29-1 and TRBJ2-5; tentative D call: TRBD2 (5 bases). The CDR3 is made up of 13 amino acids. The V gene lost 5 bases and the J gene lost 4 bases, with 14 bases spanning the gap. The germline V gene has CDR1 SQVTM and CDR2 ANQGSEA. The chain's CDR3 is CSVHLVAGETQYF. The CDR3 nucleotides are TGCAGCGTTCACCTCGTGGCGGGAGAGACCCAGTACTTC.

The rearrangement uses TRBV24-1 and TRBJ2-2; the match to TRBD1 covers 7 bases. The CDR3 runs 19 residues. Germline-derived CDR1 and CDR2 are KGHDR and SFDVKD. Trimming at V came to 3 bases and at J to 4 bases, leaving 16 bases not matched to a gene. In DNA form, the CDR3 reads TGTGCCACCAGTGATCCACTGCTTTCAACAGGGGAACGCACCGGGGAGCTGTTTTTT. This sequence encodes CATSDPLLSTGERTGELFF.

The V gene is TRBV5-1, the J gene TRBJ1-3; D possibly corresponds to TRBD1 (6 bases). The V end was cut by 0 bases, the J end by 0 bases, with 10 bases between. Germline V gene lookup returns CDR1 SGHRS and CDR2 YFSETQ. This CDR3 has 16 residues. In DNA, the CDR3 is TGCGCCAGCAGCTTGGGTCCAGGGGACTCTGGAAACACCATATATTTT. Amino acids: CASSLGPGDSGNTIYF.

The chain employs TRBV19 and TRBJ1-5; possibly TRBD1 for D (6 bases). The CDR3 is 15 amino acids. Germline V gives CDR1 LNHDA, CDR2 SQIVND (reference sequence). Trimming cost V 2 bases and J 7 bases, with 15 bases left between them. The DNA of the CDR3 is TGTGCCAGTAGTATAAGGGGGATGCCGGACCAGCCCCAGCATTTT. Amino acids: CASSIRGMPDQPQHF.

This chain links TRBV2 with TRBJ2-3; possibly TRBD1 for D (7 bases). V lost 11 bases and J 0 bases, leaving 15 bases between the germline ends. Germline assignment: CDR1 SNHLY and CDR2 FYNNEI. The CDR3 loop spans 14 amino acids. The CDR3 nucleotides are TGTGCCGGGAAACAGGGGACTAGCACAGATACGCAGTATTTT. It codes for CAGKQGTSTDTQYF.

This chain uses TRBV30 with TRBJ1-5; D possibly corresponds to TRBD1 (5 bases). The germline gives CDR1 GTSNPN, CDR2 SVGIG (reference sequence). The V end lost 1 base, the J end lost 7 bases, and 11 bases lay between the germline ends. This CDR3 region has 13 residues. The CDR3 DNA is TGTGCCTGGAGTGATAGGGGAAACCAGCCCCAGCATTTT. It is translated as CAWSDRGNQPQHF. Using reference TRBV30 and TRBJ1-5 for the parts outside the CDR3, the full variable domain is SQTIHQWPATLVQPVGSPLSLECTVEGTSNPNLYWYRQAAGRGLQLLFYSVGIGQISSEVPQNLSASRPQDRQFILSSKKLLLSDSGFYLCAWSDRGNQPQHFGDGTRLSIL.

V is TRBV7-6 and J is TRBJ2-3; perhaps TRBD2 as D (5 bases). The CDR3 loop spans 15 amino acids. Germline V lookup: CDR1 SGHVS, CDR2 FNYEAQ. V was clipped by 0 bases and J by 1 base, with 8 bases between them. The CDR3 region has the DNA TGTGCCAGCAGCTTAGCGTCTAGCCGCACAGATACGCAGTATTTT. Its protein is CASSLASSRTDTQYF.

In its sample, this clone was seen a few times. The chain carries TRBV6-1 and TRBJ2-7; TRBD1 might be the D (6 bases). V lost 2 bases and J lost 7, with 21 bases in between. In germline, CDR1 is MNHNS, CDR2 SASEGT. The CDR3 is 16 amino acids. CDR3 region: CASSERWTDLRGEQYV. CDR3 DNA: TGTGCCAGCAGTGAAAGGTGGACAGACCTGAGAGGGGAGCAGTACGTC.

V gene TRBV27 combines with J gene TRBJ2-3; TRBD2 agrees at 9 bases. Germline-derived CDR1 and CDR2 are MNHEY and SMNVEV (reference sequence). V shed 4 bases, J shed 13 bases, and the junction held 6 bases outside the gene matches. CDR3 length: 12 amino acids. The CDR3 nucleotides read TGTGCCAGCAGTTCCGCGGGGGGGTTAAAGTATTTT. Amino acids: CASSSAGGLKYF.

The chain has TRBV6-6 and TRBJ2-7, with 7 bases matching TRBD1. V shed 6 bases and J 5 bases; nucleotides not matched to a gene: 7. This CDR3 spans 13 amino acids. Germline CDR1 MNHNY, CDR2 SVGAGI (reference sequence). This CDR3 is CASRETGAHEQYV. The CDR3 bases are TGTGCCAGCAGGGAAACAGGGGCCCACGAGCAGTACGTC.

V is TRBV1 and J is TRBJ2-2; the table calls TRBD2, which could not be checked here. TRBV1 counts as a pseudogene. The CDR3 sequence is 14 residues long. DNA of the CDR3: TGCACCAGCCTTAGCGGGGGGGCCACCGGGGAGCTGTTTTTT. This translates into CTSLSGGATGELFF.

The gene calls are TRBV7-9 and TRBJ1-3; 9 nucleotides align to TRBD1. Germline CDR1 is SEHNR and CDR2 is FQNEAQ (reference sequence). V lost 8 bases and J lost 0; bases outside the gene matches: 8. The CDR3 sequence is 16 residues long. In DNA, the CDR3 is TGTGCCAGCGACAGGGGGGCTTCTGGCTCTGGAAACACCATATATTTT. Encoded protein: CASDRGASGSGNTIYF.

The gene calls are TRBV9 and TRBJ2-5, with no clear D. Germline CDR1 SGDLS, CDR2 YYNGEE. The V end was cut by 4 bases, the J end by 5 bases, with 15 bases between. This CDR3 region has 14 residues. The CDR3 nucleotides read TGTGCCAGCAGCCTCCTCCCTGCCCAGGAGACCCAGTACTTC. Translating gives CASSLLPAQETQYF.

The chain links TRBV5-1 to TRBJ2-3; no clear D gene. Germline CDR1 and CDR2: SGHRS and YFSETQ. V lost 2 bases and J lost 5, with 12 bases in between. This CDR3 is built from 14 residues. CDR3 loop: CASSLPGSQDTQYF. CDR3 DNA sequence: TGCGCCAGCAGCTTACCGGGTTCACAAGATACGCAGTATTTT.

The rearrangement links TRBV5-3 to TRBJ1-5; D gene uncertain. TRBV5-3 is classed as an ORF, of uncertain function. The CDR3 length is 14 residues. V was shortened by 3 bases and J by 1 base, with 8 bases between the two germline ends. The CDR3 DNA reads as TGTGCCAGAAGCTCAGGTCGCAGCAATCAGCCCCAGCATTTT. It encodes CARSSGRSNQPQHF.

The chain carries TRBV6-6 and TRBJ2-7; 13 nucleotides line up with TRBD2. V lost 5 bases to trimming and J lost 4 bases; unmatched junction nucleotides: 5. This CDR3 is 15 amino acids long. Germline V gene lookup returns CDR1 MNHNY and CDR2 SVGAGI (reference sequence). In DNA, the CDR3 is TGTGCCAGCAGTAAATTACTAGCGGGAGGGTACGAGCAGTACTTC. The encoded protein is CASSKLLAGGYEQYF.

This rearrangement joins TRBV6-1 to TRBJ1-4; D is undetermined. The CDR3 has 13 residues. Germline CDR1 and CDR2: MNHNS and SASEGT. Trimming pared 1 base from V and 7 bases from J, leaving 7 bases between. The CDR3: CASSEVFSEKLFF. The CDR3 nucleotides are TGTGCCAGCAGTGAAGTTTTTAGTGAAAAACTGTTTTTT.

V gene TRBV30 combines with J gene TRBJ2-3; 9 bases align to TRBD2. CDR3 length: 14 amino acids. Germline V gene sequence: CDR1 GTSNPN, CDR2 SVGIG (reference sequence). V lost 5 bases, J lost 1 base, and 4 bases stayed unmatched. Here the CDR3 reads CAWVIAGGTDTQYF. CDR3 nucleotides: TGTGCCTGGGTAATAGCGGGAGGCACAGATACGCAGTATTTT.

The chain employs TRBV9 and TRBJ1-1; no firm D call. V was cut by 4 bases and J by 10 bases, with 11 bases left in between. The germline gives CDR1 SGDLS, CDR2 YYNGEE. The CDR3 contains 11 residues. The chain's CDR3 is CASSPNSGAFF. As DNA, the CDR3 is TGTGCCAGCAGCCCTAACTCCGGAGCTTTCTTT.

This clone has only a few counts. The chain combines TRBV19 with TRBJ1-2; D uncertain. Per the germline V gene, CDR1 is LNHDA and CDR2 is SQIVND (reference sequence). The V end was cut by 3 bases, the J end by 4 bases, with 12 bases between. This CDR3 is built from 14 residues. DNA for the CDR3: TGTGCCAGTAGTATCCCAGAAATTCGCTATGGCTACACCTTC. It yields the protein CASSIPEIRYGYTF.